Presented here are 10 T cell receptor beta chains from one specimen sequenced in a study of shared clonotypes between healthy human individuals. Assay: immunoSEQ multiplex PCR; the TCRdb copy retains only in-frame clones and omits some. The sample yields about 1.1 million clones, 60% to 80% seen once. Sequenced input: memory CD4+ T cells from PBMCs. Subset noted: CD45RA-negative fraction. These receptors all stem from a man aged 18 to 29 in good health. Some clones in this sample may be carry-over from other donors' samples.

The gene calls are TRBV5-4 and TRBJ1-3, with D possibly TRBD1 on 5 matching bases. Trimming cost V 4 bases and J 2 bases, with 10 bases left between them. Per the germline V gene, CDR1 is SGHNT and CDR2 is YYREEE (reference sequence). The CDR3 spans 14 residues. CDR3 sequence reads: CASSGVGAGNTIYF. The DNA for the CDR3 is TGTGCCAGCAGCGGGGTGGGGGCTGGAAACACCATATATTTT.

This rearrangement joins TRBV5-1 to TRBJ2-2; perhaps TRBD1 as D (5 bases). The CDR3 runs to 16 residues. Germline CDR1 SGHRS, CDR2 YFSETQ. Trimming removed 4 bases from V and 0 bases from J, with 13 bases in between. This CDR3 is CASSPMTVTNTGELFF. In DNA, the CDR3 is TGCGCCAGCAGCCCCATGACAGTGACGAACACCGGGGAGCTGTTTTTT.

The table lists this clone with a few counts. The genes are TRBV5-6 and TRBJ2-3; the match to TRBD1 covers 7 bases. There are 13 residues in the CDR3. V gave up 4 bases and J gave up 6 bases; unmatched junction bases: 5. Per the germline V gene, CDR1 is SGHDT and CDR2 is YYEEEE. The CDR3 nucleotides read TGTGCCAGCAGCACTGGGACAGTCGATACGCAGTATTTT. Encoded protein: CASSTGTVDTQYF.

The chain has TRBV7-2 and TRBJ1-5; D call uncertain. V gave up 2 bases and J gave up 3 bases, with 8 bases separating them. This CDR3 contains 14 residues. Germline V gives CDR1 SGHTA, CDR2 FQGNSA. The CDR3 DNA reads TGTGCCAGCAGCTTAAGTAGAGACAATCAGCCCCAGCATTTT. This encodes CASSLSRDNQPQHF.

The CDR3 loop is CASSADGALRGEQYF. CDR3 DNA sequence: TGCGCCAGCAGTGCGGACGGGGCCCTCAGGGGTGAGCAGTACTTC. The V call is TRBV5-1, the J call TRBJ2-7; possible D gene TRBD1, 6 bases. The CDR3 covers 15 residues. The germline V gene encodes CDR1 SGHRS and CDR2 YFSETQ. V lost 5 bases and J lost 7, with 22 bases in between.

The chain combines TRBV6-5 with TRBJ1-5, with D unclear. V lost 0 bases to trimming and J lost 6 bases, with 12 bases between them. This CDR3 comprises 15 residues. CDR1 MNHEY and CDR2 SVGAGI come from the germline V gene. The CDR3 bases are TGTGCCAGCAGTTACTCGTTCGCGAGAGGTCAGCCCCAGCATTTT. Its translation: CASSYSFARGQPQHF.

In this sample, this clone turned up once. The same CDR3 also results from other DNA sequences found in this sample. The rearrangement links TRBV7-3 to TRBJ2-1, with 9 bases aligning to TRBD1. This CDR3 contains 15 residues. V shed 2 bases, J shed 2 bases, and the junction held 1 base outside the gene matches. CDR1 SGHTA and CDR2 FQGTGA come from the germline V gene. The CDR3 loop reads CASSLDRGAYNEQFF. The DNA of the CDR3 is TGTGCCAGCAGCTTAGACAGGGGGGCCTACAATGAGCAGTTCTTC.

The chain carries TRBV11-1 and TRBJ2-2; D may be TRBD1 (6 bases). Germline CDR1 and CDR2: SGHAT and FQDESV (reference sequence). The V and J ends lost 6 bases and 5 bases respectively, with 13 bases between them. The CDR3 spans 14 residues. Written as DNA, the CDR3 is TGTGCCAGCAGAGCGTTCCAGGGGACCGGGGAGCTGTTTTTT. Translating gives CASRAFQGTGELFF.

The chain employs TRBV5-1 and TRBJ2-1; TRBD1 might be the D (5 bases). Germline CDR1 is SGHRS and CDR2 is YFSETQ. CDR3 length: 12 residues. Deletions cut 4 bases from V and 12 bases from J, with 14 bases between. DNA for the CDR3: TGCGCCAGCAGCAGGGGAAGAATCGGGCAGTTCTTC. Its protein is CASSRGRIGQFF.

This chain uses TRBV27 with TRBJ2-3, with 8 bases lining up with TRBD2. This CDR3 has 14 residues. Germline CDR1 reads MNHEY; CDR2 reads SMNVEV (reference sequence). Trimming took 6 bases from V and 4 from J; bases not matched to a gene: 6. This chain's CDR3 is CASRGLGPADTQYF. The DNA of the CDR3 is TGTGCCAGCAGGGGACTAGGGCCCGCAGATACGCAGTATTTT.